This paragraph reports one T cell receptor (beta chain). These data belong to a study of blood T cell repertoires in COVID-19. Whole-study context: The origin of the acute and convalescent COVID-19 samples was the United States, Italy and Spain.

Under the authors' procedure: The authors estimated nucleated cell counts from reference gene primer amplification. TCRdb's copy holds only in-frame clones and misses some; the assay was immunoSEQ multiplex PCR. V, J and clone size reflect that table, while D and trimming were determined from the DNA. Of 270,000 or so clones in the sample, roughly 88% were seen once. In germline, CDR1 is SGHDT, CDR2 YYEEEE. V shed 4 bases and J 3 bases; nucleotides not matched to a gene: 6. CDR3 length equals 16 residues. The chain combines TRBV5-6 with TRBJ1-6; 8 nucleotides agree with TRBD1. The specimen sequenced was peripheral blood. The sequence derives from a woman between 25 and 40 years old with active or convalescent COVID-19. The CDR3 sequence: CASSPGDRIYNSPLHF. DNA for the CDR3: TGTGCCAGCAGCCCGGGGGACAGGATCTATAATTCACCCCTCCACTTT. Full variable domain (outside the CDR3, taken from reference TRBV5-6 and TRBJ1-6): DAGVTQSPTHLIKTRGQQVTLRCSPKSGHDTVSWYQQALGQGPQFIFQYYEEEERQRGNFPDRFSGHQFPNYSSELNVNALLLGDSALYLCASSPGDRIYNSPLHFGNGTRLTVT.